This T cell receptor beta chain was profiled in a study of blood T cell repertoires in COVID-19. Study details: Spain, Italy and the United States supplied samples that represented acute and convalescent COVID-19. Nucleic acid was either cDNA or gDNA, and it came from T cells, B-cell-depleted T cells, or PBMCs.

Germline CDR1 and CDR2: SGHDN and FVKESK. This CDR3 has 15 amino acids. V dropped 4 bases and J dropped 2; count of bases not matched to a gene: 4. In the original processing: How many nucleated cells were present was estimated from reference gene primer amplification. The table came from immunoSEQ multiplex PCR; TCRdb's copy has only in-frame clones and leaves some out. The DNA gave D and trimming, while V, J and clone size come from that table. The table lists fewer than 85,000 clones, roughly 78% of them singletons, with less than 25% in the top ten. The chain couples TRBV14 to TRBJ2-7; 11 bases fit TRBD1. The sequenced sample was peripheral blood. This TCR came from a human donor in a cohort sampled during active COVID-19. This CDR3 is CASSLPGQGAYEQYF. The CDR3 bases are TGTGCCAGCAGCCTCCCGGGACAGGGGGCCTACGAGCAGTACTTC.